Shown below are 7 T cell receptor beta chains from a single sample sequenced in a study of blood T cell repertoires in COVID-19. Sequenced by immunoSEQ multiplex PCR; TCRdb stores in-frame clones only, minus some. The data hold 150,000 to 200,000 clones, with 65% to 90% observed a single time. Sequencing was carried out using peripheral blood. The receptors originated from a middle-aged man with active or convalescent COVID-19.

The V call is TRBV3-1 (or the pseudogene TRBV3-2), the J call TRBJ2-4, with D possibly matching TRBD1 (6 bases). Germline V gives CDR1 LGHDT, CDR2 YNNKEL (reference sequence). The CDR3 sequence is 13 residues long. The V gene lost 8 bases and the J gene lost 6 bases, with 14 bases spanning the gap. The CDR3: CASGVGAANIQYF. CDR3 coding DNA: TGTGCCAGCGGCGTGGGGGCCGCAAACATTCAGTACTTC.

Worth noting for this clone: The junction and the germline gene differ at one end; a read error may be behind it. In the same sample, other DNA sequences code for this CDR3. CDR3 nucleotide sequence: TGCGCCAGCAGCCAAAACCCCGGGACAGGGAACAATCAGCCCCAGCATTTT. Its translation: CASSQNPGTGNNQPQHF. The J gene is TRBJ1-5, the V gene TRBV3-1 (or the pseudogene TRBV3-2); 9 nucleotides line up with TRBD1. Germline V gives CDR1 LGHDT, CDR2 YNNKEL (reference sequence). The CDR3 is made up of 17 amino acids.

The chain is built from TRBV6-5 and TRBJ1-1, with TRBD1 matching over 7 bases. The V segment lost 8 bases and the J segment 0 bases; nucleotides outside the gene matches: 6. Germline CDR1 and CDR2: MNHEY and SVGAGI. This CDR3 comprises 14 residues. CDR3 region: CASQQGLMNTEAFF. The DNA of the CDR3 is TGTGCCAGCCAACAGGGGCTCATGAACACTGAAGCTTTCTTT.

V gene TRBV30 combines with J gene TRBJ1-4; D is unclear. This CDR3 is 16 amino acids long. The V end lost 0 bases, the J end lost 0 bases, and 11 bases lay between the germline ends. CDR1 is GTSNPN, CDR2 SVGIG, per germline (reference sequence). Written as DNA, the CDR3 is TGTGCCTGGAGTGTTGGTGGACTCGCAACTAATGAAAAACTGTTTTTT. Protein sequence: CAWSVGGLATNEKLFF.

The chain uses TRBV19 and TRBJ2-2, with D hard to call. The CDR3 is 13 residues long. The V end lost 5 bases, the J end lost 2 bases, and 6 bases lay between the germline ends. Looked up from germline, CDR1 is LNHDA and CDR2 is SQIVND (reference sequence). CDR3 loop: CASSVFNTGELFF. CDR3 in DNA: TGTGCCAGTAGTGTATTCAACACCGGGGAGCTGTTTTTT.

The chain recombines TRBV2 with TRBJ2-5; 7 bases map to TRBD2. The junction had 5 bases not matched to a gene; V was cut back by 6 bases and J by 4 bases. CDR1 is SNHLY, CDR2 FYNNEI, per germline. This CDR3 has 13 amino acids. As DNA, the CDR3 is TGTGCCAGCAGAGCGTCGGGGGGAGAGACCCAGTACTTC. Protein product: CASRASGGETQYF.

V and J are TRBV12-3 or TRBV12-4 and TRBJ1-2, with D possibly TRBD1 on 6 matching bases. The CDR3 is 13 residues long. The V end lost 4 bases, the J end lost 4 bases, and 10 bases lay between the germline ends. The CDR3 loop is CASSSGQSYGYTF. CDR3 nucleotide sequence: TGTGCCAGCAGTTCAGGACAGTCCTATGGCTACACCTTC.